The 14 T cell receptor beta chains listed next were all sequenced from one sample in a study of blood T cell repertoires in COVID-19. Libraries were prepared by immunoSEQ multiplex PCR; TCRdb keeps only in-frame clonotypes and omits some of them. The repertoire holds about 320,000 clones, with around nine tenths as singletons. The sample taken for sequencing was PBMCs or T cells enriched from blood (not recorded which). Source of these receptors: a woman aged 30 to 39 who had recovered from COVID-19.

J is TRBJ1-2 and V is TRBV18, with D perhaps TRBD1 (5 bases). Germline-derived CDR1 and CDR2 are KGHSH and LQKENI. V was cut by 2 bases and J by 8 bases, with 9 bases left in between. The CDR3 consists of 12 residues. The CDR3 coding sequence is TGTGCCAGCTCACCAGGGGCAAGAGGCTACACCTTC. Translation gives CASSPGARGYTF.

This clone was seen only once. The CDR3 loop reads CASRRNGLAGGYNTGELFF. In DNA, the CDR3 is TGTGCCAGCAGAAGAAACGGACTAGCGGGGGGTTATAACACCGGGGAGCTGTTTTTT. The chain recombines TRBV27 with TRBJ2-2; 14 bases agree with TRBD2. Per the germline V gene, CDR1 is MNHEY and CDR2 is SMNVEV (reference sequence). Unmatched junction bases numbered 11, after V lost 6 bases and J lost 2 bases. CDR3 length: 19 amino acids.

The rearrangement uses TRBV5-1 and TRBJ1-3; D is perhaps TRBD1 (5 bases). This CDR3 has 17 residues. Germline V lookup: CDR1 SGHRS, CDR2 YFSETQ. Trimming cost V 0 bases and J 2 bases, with 15 bases left between them. CDR3 nucleotide sequence: TGCGCCAGCAGCTTGGGACAGACCCGGATCGCTGGAAACACCATATATTTT. Protein sequence: CASSLGQTRIAGNTIYF.

The chain employs TRBV7-9 and TRBJ2-7, with 7 bases lining up with TRBD1. Trimming at V came to 5 bases and at J to 0 bases, leaving 4 bases not matched to a gene. The CDR3 is 14 amino acids. CDR1 SEHNR and CDR2 FQNEAQ come from the germline V gene (reference sequence). As DNA, the CDR3 is TGTGCCAGCAGCACCGGGACAGCCTCCTACGAGCAGTACTTC. Translation gives CASSTGTASYEQYF.

The chain couples TRBV30 to TRBJ2-5; D possibly corresponds to TRBD2 (5 bases). Deletions cut 3 bases from V and 4 bases from J, with 18 bases between. This CDR3 comprises 15 residues. CDR1 GTSNPN and CDR2 SVGIG come from the germline V gene (reference sequence). The CDR3 loop is CAWRPGLASGETQYF. Here the CDR3 DNA reads TGTGCCTGGAGGCCCGGCCTAGCATCCGGAGAGACCCAGTACTTC.

V is TRBV7-9 and J is TRBJ1-3; D unresolved. This CDR3 spans 16 amino acids. V lost 3 bases and J lost 0, with 12 bases in between. In germline, CDR1 is SEHNR, CDR2 FQNEAQ (reference sequence). The CDR3: CASSFPSGTSGNTIYF. The CDR3 DNA reads as TGTGCCAGCAGCTTTCCGAGCGGAACCTCTGGAAACACCATATATTTT.

The rearrangement joins TRBV18 to TRBJ1-3; 7 positions agree with TRBD1. The J segment lost 0 bases and the V segment lost 0 bases, leaving 2 bases of the junction unmatched. This CDR3 comprises 16 residues. Germline V gene data show CDR1 as KGHSH and CDR2 as LQKENI. DNA for the CDR3: TGTGCCAGCTCACCACCATCAGGGGGCTCTGGAAACACCATATATTTT. Translating gives CASSPPSGGSGNTIYF.

This clone was detected once. The chain uses TRBV5-5 and TRBJ2-7, with D perhaps matching TRBD2 (5 bases). The CDR3 contains 16 residues. V lost 0 bases, J lost 3 bases, and 16 bases lay in between. Germline V CDR1 and CDR2: SGHKS, YYEKEE (reference sequence). The CDR3 DNA reads TGTGCCAGCAGCTTGGCCGCGGGTGGAAGGCTCTACGAGCAGTACTTC. Translating gives CASSLAAGGRLYEQYF.

The genes are TRBV5-5 and TRBJ1-3, with unresolved D. The ends were cut back, 3 bases at V and 6 bases at J, with 22 bases in the middle. This CDR3 has 17 amino acids. In germline, CDR1 is SGHKS, CDR2 YYEKEE (reference sequence). The CDR3 bases are TGTGCCAGCAGCTCAAACCCCGTGGTGCGCGGGGAAAACACCATATATTTT. Residues: CASSSNPVVRGENTIYF.

This clone appeared once. The chain carries TRBV5-6 and TRBJ1-2, with TRBD1 matching 8 bases. This CDR3 spans 14 amino acids. Trimming at V came to 6 bases and at J to 1 base, leaving 5 bases not matched to a gene. The germline gives CDR1 SGHDT, CDR2 YYEEEE. DNA for the CDR3: TGTGCCAGCACCCAGACAGGGGTTAACTATGGCTACACCTTC. Its translation is CASTQTGVNYGYTF.

This clone turned up a few times. The chain uses TRBV2 and TRBJ2-5; 11 nucleotides align to TRBD2. Germline V CDR1 and CDR2: SNHLY, FYNNEI. This CDR3 contains 15 residues. The V gene end was trimmed by 4 bases and the J gene end by 5 bases; junction bases not matched to a gene: 6. CDR3 nucleotides: TGTGCCAGCAGTGTATCTAGCGGGGGGTCCGAGACCCAGTACTTC. This translates into CASSVSSGGSETQYF.

V gene TRBV29-1 combines with J gene TRBJ1-5; 9 bases agree with TRBD1. V gave up 7 bases and J gave up 7 bases; unmatched junction bases: 5. This CDR3 region has 12 residues. Germline values: CDR1 SQVTM, CDR2 ANQGSEA. In DNA form, the CDR3 reads TGCAGCGCAGCGGACAGGGGCCAGCCCCAGCATTTT. It codes for CSAADRGQPQHF. The complete variable domain, with remaining parts taken from reference TRBV29-1 and TRBJ1-5, reads SAVISQKPSRDICQRGTSLTIQCQVDSQVTMMFWYRQQPGQSLTLIATANQGSEATYESGFVIDKFPISRPNLTFSTLTVSNMSPEDSSIYLCSAADRGQPQHFGDGTRLSIL.

The CDR3 protein is CASSQYGGAGTEAFF. CDR3 nucleotide sequence: TGTGCCAGCAGCCAATACGGAGGGGCCGGCACTGAAGCTTTCTTT. The chain links TRBV16 to TRBJ1-1; the D gene is possibly TRBD1 (5 bases). The V gene's germline CDR1 is KGHSY and CDR2 FQNENV. Trimming cost V 1 base and J 4 bases, with 13 bases left between them. This CDR3 region has 15 residues.

This clone was found a few times. The CDR3 spells CASSSVVNTEAFF. The CDR3 DNA follows: TGTGCCAGCAGCTCGGTAGTGAACACTGAAGCTTTCTTT. The V gene is TRBV27, the J gene TRBJ1-1; D is uncertain. V lost 6 bases and J lost 0, with 8 bases in between. The CDR3 has 13 residues. The germline V gene has CDR1 MNHEY and CDR2 SMNVEV (reference sequence).